This TCR beta chain comes out of a study of shared clonotypes between healthy human individuals. Deletions cut 2 bases from V and 4 bases from J, with 14 bases between. CDR1 is MDHEN and CDR2 is SYDVKM in the germline V gene. This CDR3 comprises 16 residues. As to this clone: Its antigen is undetermined.

Regarding the study as a whole: Generation probability values for non-shared clonotypes were lower than those for clonotypes shared by all four donors. Only blood was sampled; tissue repertoires likely differ.

Naive CD8 cells, CD45RO-negative and positively selected for CCR7, excluded terminally differentiated effector memory CD45RA+ cells. Measured with immunoSEQ multiplex PCR; TCRdb has only the in-frame clones, and not every one. The sample has some 800,000 clones; 80% to 95% are singletons. This chain links TRBV28 with TRBJ2-2; perhaps D is TRBD1 or TRBD2 (6 bases each). The sequence derives from a man aged 25 to 40 in good health. The sequenced sample was naive CD8+ T cells sorted from blood. The CDR3 here is CASSLVWGAVTGELFF. The CDR3 coding sequence is TGTGCCAGCAGTTTAGTTTGGGGGGCGGTCACCGGGGAGCTGTTTTTT. The complete variable domain, with remaining parts taken from reference TRBV28 and TRBJ2-2, reads DVKVTQSSRYLVKRTGEKVFLECVQDMDHENMFWYRQDPGLGLRLIYFSYDVKMKEKGDIPEGYSVSREKKERFSLILESASTNQTSMYLCASSLVWGAVTGELFFGEGSRLTVL.